One and the same sample provided the 21 T cell receptor beta chains below, sequenced in a study of blood T cell repertoires in COVID-19. Using immunoSEQ multiplex PCR, the repertoire was profiled, and TCRdb retains in-frame clones only, with some absent. The sample lists fewer than 110,000 clones, approximately 86% occurring once. Sequencing was performed on peripheral blood. The receptors stem from a human donor in a cohort sampled during active COVID-19.

The chain joins TRBV5-1 to TRBJ2-5; 9 bases match TRBD2. Germline values: CDR1 SGHRS, CDR2 YFSETQ. The CDR3 runs 16 residues. V was pared by 5 bases and J by 0 bases, with 8 bases of the junction left unmatched. CDR3 sequence: CASSPTLAGNQETQYF. CDR3 sequence (DNA): TGCGCCAGCAGTCCAACCCTAGCGGGAAACCAAGAGACCCAGTACTTC.

The chain joins TRBV28 to TRBJ2-5; D possibly corresponds to TRBD2 (7 bases). CDR3 size: 15 residues. The V end was cut by 6 bases, the J end by 2 bases, with 16 bases between. The germline gives CDR1 MDHEN, CDR2 SYDVKM. The CDR3 DNA reads as TGTGCCAGCAGCCTAGGGGGGGGCGCGCAAGAGACCCAGTACTTC. It yields the protein CASSLGGGAQETQYF.

The rearrangement uses TRBV3-1 (or the pseudogene TRBV3-2) and TRBJ2-1; D is undetermined. Per the germline V gene, CDR1 is LGHDT and CDR2 is YNNKEL (reference sequence). Trimming removed 1 base at V and 3 bases at J, with 4 bases between. The CDR3 consists of 13 residues. The CDR3, as DNA: TGTGCCAGCAGCCAAGCCCGCTACAATGAGCAGTTCTTC. Amino acids: CASSQARYNEQFF.

The rearrangement uses TRBV19 and TRBJ2-6, with 7 positions matching TRBD1. CDR3 length: 15 residues. Per the germline V gene, CDR1 is LNHDA and CDR2 is SQIVND (reference sequence). V shed 1 base, J shed 7 bases, and the junction held 4 bases outside the gene matches. In DNA form, the CDR3 reads TGTGCCAGTAGTATAGGGACAGGCGAAGCCAACGTCCTGACTTTC. This translates into CASSIGTGEANVLTF.

V gene TRBV28 combines with J gene TRBJ2-5, with unresolved D. The CDR3 covers 15 residues. Trimming cost V 4 bases and J 1 base, with 13 bases left between them. Germline loops: CDR1 MDHEN, CDR2 SYDVKM. DNA for the CDR3: TGTGCCAGCAGTTCCCCCGCTACTATCCAAGAGACCCAGTACTTC. Encoded protein: CASSSPATIQETQYF. Full variable domain (outside the CDR3, taken from reference TRBV28 and TRBJ2-5): DVKVTQSSRYLVKRTGEKVFLECVQDMDHENMFWYRQDPGLGLRLIYFSYDVKMKEKGDIPEGYSVSREKKERFSLILESASTNQTSMYLCASSSPATIQETQYFGPGTRLLVL.

The chain has TRBV11-2 and TRBJ2-7; TRBD1 is a possible D gene (5 bases). CDR1 and CDR2 (germline): SGHAT, FQNNGV. The V and J ends lost 4 bases and 6 bases respectively, with 10 bases between them. The CDR3 spans 12 residues. The CDR3 bases are TGTGCCAGCAGCTCGTACAGGCTCGAGCAGTACTTC. Its translation: CASSSYRLEQYF.

This clone was found once. V is TRBV30 and J is TRBJ2-7; D gene unclear. Looked up from germline, CDR1 is GTSNPN and CDR2 is SVGIG (reference sequence). This CDR3 spans 10 amino acids. Trimming took off 3 bases at V and 3 bases at J, with 3 bases between the two ends. The CDR3 spells CAWSHYEQYF. In DNA, the CDR3 is TGTGCCTGGAGCCACTACGAGCAGTACTTC.

This clone was picked up one time. The chain employs TRBV6-1 and TRBJ2-3; the D gene is possibly TRBD1 (6 bases). The CDR3 totals 14 residues. In germline, CDR1 is MNHNS, CDR2 SASEGT. V lost 3 bases and J lost 3, with 10 bases in between. CDR3 DNA sequence: TGTGCCAGCAGTGACCGGGACACAACAGATACGCAGTATTTT. Translated, it gives CASSDRDTTDTQYF.

This chain links TRBV7-3 with TRBJ1-2; D possibly corresponds to TRBD1 (6 bases). Germline lookup yields CDR1 SGHTA and CDR2 FQGTGA. Between the trimmed V and J ends, which lost 5 bases and 7 bases, there was a span of 14 bases. CDR3 size: 13 residues. The CDR3 loop is CASSPGGPGGYTF. The CDR3 DNA follows: TGTGCCAGCAGCCCGGGGGGGCCGGGTGGCTACACCTTC.

This chain connects TRBV19 to TRBJ2-1, with D possibly matching TRBD2 (5 bases). This CDR3 has 16 amino acids. The germline V gene encodes CDR1 LNHDA and CDR2 SQIVND (reference sequence). Trimming removed 3 bases at V and 9 bases at J, with 21 bases between. CDR3 in amino acids: CASSIIGGRTRVEQFF. CDR3 nucleotides: TGTGCCAGTAGTATTATCGGAGGACGTACCCGCGTTGAGCAGTTCTTC.

V usage is TRBV5-6 and J usage is TRBJ2-5; TRBD1 agrees at 7 bases. The CDR3 consists of 14 residues. Germline CDR1 reads SGHDT; CDR2 reads YYEEEE. The J segment lost 2 bases and the V segment lost 3 bases, leaving 4 bases of the junction unmatched. CDR3 sequence (DNA): TGTGCCAGCAGCTCCTGGACAGGACAAGAGACCCAGTACTTC. It yields the protein CASSSWTGQETQYF.

This chain links TRBV11-3 with TRBJ2-5; maybe TRBD1 (6 bases). Germline-derived CDR1 and CDR2 are SGHNT and YENEEA. V shed 5 bases and J shed 6 bases, with 13 bases lying between them. The CDR3 is 13 residues long. CDR3 amino acids: CASSHTGTKTQYF. In DNA form, the CDR3 reads TGTGCCAGCAGCCACACAGGGACGAAGACCCAGTACTTC.

CDR3 sequence (DNA): TGTGCCTGGAGTGTACATAGGGGCACATACAATGAGCAGTTCTTC. As protein: CAWSVHRGTYNEQFF. The chain joins TRBV30 to TRBJ2-1; D is possibly TRBD1 (5 bases). The CDR3 length is 15 residues. V was pared by 0 bases and J by 4 bases, with 13 bases between. In germline, CDR1 is GTSNPN, CDR2 SVGIG (reference sequence).

The rearrangement joins TRBV5-5 to TRBJ2-7, with TRBD2 as a possible D gene (6 bases). CDR3 length: 14 residues. Germline CDR1 is SGHKS and CDR2 is YYEKEE (reference sequence). The V gene lost 3 bases and the J gene lost 5 bases, with 15 bases spanning the gap. The CDR3 is CASSYYATRDEQYF. Written as DNA, the CDR3 is TGTGCCAGCAGCTATTATGCGACTAGAGACGAGCAGTACTTC.

The chain joins TRBV7-2 to TRBJ2-1, with 9 bases aligning to TRBD2. CDR1 and CDR2 from the germline V gene are SGHTA and FQGNSA. Trimming removed 4 bases from V and 8 bases from J; junction bases left unmatched: 12. CDR3 length: 16 residues. The chain's CDR3 is CASSSPGGLAKHEQFF. In DNA, the CDR3 is TGTGCCAGCAGCTCGCCTGGGGGACTAGCCAAGCATGAGCAGTTCTTC.

The chain couples TRBV7-2 to TRBJ1-2; D gene unclear. CDR3 length: 14 amino acids. V dropped 1 base and J dropped 7 bases, with 13 bases sitting between them. Germline values: CDR1 SGHTA, CDR2 FQGNSA. In nucleotides, the CDR3 is TGTGCCAGCAGCTTAGTTTCGGTGGGGAGTGGCTACACCTTC. Translated, it gives CASSLVSVGSGYTF.

The genes are TRBV5-1 and TRBJ2-2, with a weak D call TRBD2 (6 bases). Trimming removed 8 bases at V and 5 bases at J, with 13 bases between. The germline V gene encodes CDR1 SGHRS and CDR2 YFSETQ. The CDR3 spans 13 residues. The CDR3 is CASSGVWTGELFF. The CDR3 nucleotides read TGCGCCAGTTCGGGAGTTTGGACCGGGGAGCTGTTTTTT.

This clone has only one observation. The gene calls are TRBV6-6 and TRBJ2-5; 8 bases line up with TRBD1. Germline CDR1 MNHNY, CDR2 SVGAGI (reference sequence). J lost 2 bases, V lost 6 bases, and 8 bases had no gene match. This CDR3 contains 15 residues. CDR3 bases: TGTGCCAGCAGCCCCGGGACAGGATATCAAGAGACCCAGTACTTC. It translates to CASSPGTGYQETQYF.

This clone was detected once. The genes are TRBV28 and TRBJ2-7; a possible D gene is TRBD2 (6 bases). Germline V CDR1 and CDR2: MDHEN, SYDVKM. The V end lost 5 bases, the J end lost 0 bases, and 17 bases lay between the germline ends. The CDR3 runs 16 residues. The CDR3 region is CASSPPTGLLSYEQYF. CDR3 bases: TGTGCCAGCAGTCCCCCCACGGGACTCCTCTCCTACGAGCAGTACTTC. Looking up the rest from reference TRBV28 and TRBJ2-7 gives the full variable domain: DVKVTQSSRYLVKRTGEKVFLECVQDMDHENMFWYRQDPGLGLRLIYFSYDVKMKEKGDIPEGYSVSREKKERFSLILESASTNQTSMYLCASSPPTGLLSYEQYFGPGTRLTVT.

The chain joins TRBV29-1 to TRBJ2-1; TRBD2 is a possible D gene (5 bases). Trimming shortened V by 7 bases and J by 3 bases, and 10 bases separated the two germline ends. The CDR3 has 12 amino acids. Germline values: CDR1 SQVTM, CDR2 ANQGSEA. In DNA, the CDR3 is TGCAGCGGACAACGGGACTACAATGAGCAGTTCTTC. Its translation is CSGQRDYNEQFF.

This chain joins TRBV19 and TRBJ2-7, with D perhaps TRBD1 (5 bases). From germline, CDR1 is LNHDA and CDR2 SQIVND (reference sequence). This CDR3 spans 15 amino acids. V was trimmed by 0 bases and J by 2 bases, leaving 11 bases between them. The CDR3 here is CASSIEDSTTYEQYF. The CDR3 DNA follows: TGTGCCAGTAGTATAGAAGACAGTACCACCTACGAGCAGTACTTC.